This TCR beta chain was retrieved from a study of shared clonotypes between healthy human individuals. For the study at large: Donor composition was two women and a few men, aged 18 to 49. Three plates each covered CD4 naive and memory; CD8 naive two, CD8 memory one.

Notes on the study in general: The four-donor shared clonotypes exceeded non-shared clonotypes in generation probability, with non-shared ones scoring lower.

CDR1 and CDR2 from the germline V gene are SQVTM and ANQGSEA. The CDR3 consists of 12 residues. V dropped 3 bases and J dropped 4 bases, with 9 bases sitting between them. This clone appeared a few times. Its specificity is not known. This table comes from immunoSEQ multiplex PCR, and its TCRdb copy is limited to in-frame clones, with some not included. The sample lists some 2,100,000 clones, under 95% occurring once. Naivety among CD8 cells was defined by CD45RO negativity and positive CCR7 selection, thereby excluding terminally differentiated effector memory CD45RA+ cells. The specimen was naive CD8+ T cells from PBMCs. The chain is built from TRBV29-1 and TRBJ1-1, with D unclear. This sequence was found in a man in his late teens or twenties in good health. Some clones in this sample may be carry-over from other donors' samples. CDR3 sequence (DNA): TGCAGCGTTGAGGACCTCGGCACTGAAGCTTTCTTT. It codes for CSVEDLGTEAFF.